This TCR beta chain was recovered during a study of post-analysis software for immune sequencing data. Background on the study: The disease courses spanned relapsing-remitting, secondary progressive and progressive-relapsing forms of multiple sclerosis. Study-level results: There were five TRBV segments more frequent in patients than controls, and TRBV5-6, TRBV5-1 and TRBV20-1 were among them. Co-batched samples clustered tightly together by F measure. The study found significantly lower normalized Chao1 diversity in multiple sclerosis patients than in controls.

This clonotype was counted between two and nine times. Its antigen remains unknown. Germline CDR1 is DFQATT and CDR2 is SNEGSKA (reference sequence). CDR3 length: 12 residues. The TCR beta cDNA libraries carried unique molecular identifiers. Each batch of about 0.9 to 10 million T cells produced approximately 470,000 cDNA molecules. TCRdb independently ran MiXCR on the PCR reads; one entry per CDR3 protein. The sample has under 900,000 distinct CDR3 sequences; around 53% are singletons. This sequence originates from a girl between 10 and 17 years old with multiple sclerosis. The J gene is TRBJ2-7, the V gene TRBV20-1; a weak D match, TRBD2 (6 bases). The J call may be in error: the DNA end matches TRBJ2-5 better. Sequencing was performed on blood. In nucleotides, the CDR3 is TGCAGTGCTGGGAGGACGGGAGAGACCCAGTACTTC. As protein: CSAGRTGETQYF.